Listed below are T cell receptor beta chains from one sample, sequenced in a study of blood T cell repertoires in COVID-19. TCRdb keeps only in-frame clones here, not all; method: immunoSEQ multiplex PCR. The sample lists around 270,000 clones; approximately 89% were seen once. The sequencing sample was made of PBMCs or T cells enriched from blood (not recorded which). These receptors were taken from a middle-aged woman who had been exposed to COVID-19. Both conserved end residues are part of each CDR3. D genes are given only for firm matches. Size is omitted from some rows. Given values are once, few, many or a class for expanded clones.

clone size	D gene	CDR3 length	J gene	V gene	CDR3 DNA	CDR3 protein
once	.	13	TRBJ2-1	TRBV12-3/TRBV12-4	TGTGCCAGCAGTTTTAGGGCAGGGGCCGAGCAGTTCTTC	CASSFRAGAEQFF
.	.	14	TRBJ2-2	TRBV7-9	TGTGCCAGCAGCTTTGAGGCGCGAACCGGGGAGCTGTTTTTT	CASSFEARTGELFF
once	.	14	TRBJ2-3	TRBV11-2	TGTGCCAGCAGCCATGGGGAGAACACAGATACGCAGTATTTT	CASSHGENTDTQYF
.	.	13	TRBJ1-1	TRBV11-3	TGTGCCAGCAAAAGGACTGGTAGTACTGAAGCTTTCTTT	CASKRTGSTEAFF
.	TRBD1	16	TRBJ2-1	TRBV29-1	TGCAGCGTTGGCGATATGACAGGGGGCCCCTACAATGAGCAGTTCTTC	CSVGDMTGGPYNEQFF
.	TRBD2	18	TRBJ2-1	TRBV9	TGTGCCAGCGAGTCCGGGACTAGCGGGATCCCCCCCTACAATGAGCAGTTCTTC	CASESGTSGIPPYNEQFF
.	TRBD2	15	TRBJ2-3	TRBV18	TGTGCCAGCTCAAGTAGCGGGAGGCCCTCGGATACGCAGTATTTT	CASSSSGRPSDTQYF
.	TRBD1	13	TRBJ2-7	TRBV6-5	TGTGCCGGACAGGCCACACCAGGTTACGAGCAGTACTTC	CAGQATPGYEQYF
.	TRBD2	18	TRBJ2-5	TRBV15	TGTGCCACCAGCAGAATGCCCCCTAGCGGGGCTTCTCAAGAGACCCAGTACTTC	CATSRMPPSGASQETQYF
once	TRBD2	12	TRBJ2-1	TRBV13	TGTGCCAGCAGCTTGGCGGGAGGGGAGCAGTTCTTC	CASSLAGGEQFF
once	TRBD1	15	TRBJ1-6	TRBV5-1	TGTGCCAGCAGTCCCGGGACAGGGTTGAATTCACCCCTCCACTTT	CASSPGTGLNSPLHF
.	TRBD2	16	TRBJ2-2	TRBV5-1	TGTGCCAGCAGCTTACTTGCGGGAGGCTGGACCGGGGAGCTGTTTTTT	CASSLLAGGWTGELFF
.	.	11	TRBJ1-2	TRBV28	TGTGCCAGCAGTGGACAGTATGGCTACACCTTC	CASSGQYGYTF
.	.	17	TRBJ1-3	TRBV21-1	TGTGCCAGCAGCAAGGTTAACAGGGGGCTACTTGGAAACACCATATATTTT	CASSKVNRGLLGNTIYF
.	TRBD1	16	TRBJ2-1	TRBV7-8	TGTGCCAGCACCTTCCCATCCCGTACAGGGGGGAATGAGCAGTTCTTC	CASTFPSRTGGNEQFF
.	.	15	TRBJ1-2	TRBV19	TGTGCCAGTAGTGTTGGGCCACCGTCTAACTATGGCTACACCTTC	CASSVGPPSNYGYTF
.	.	11	TRBJ2-2	TRBV2	TGTGCCAGCATGTTCCACGGGGAGCTGTTTTTT	CASMFHGELFF
.	.	11	TRBJ2-7	TRBV30	TGTGCCTGGGGGCAGTCCTACGAGCAGTACTTC	CAWGQSYEQYF
few	.	15	TRBJ1-5	TRBV7-9	TGTGCCAGCAGCTTAGGTCCGGGGTTCAATCAGCCCCAGCATTTT	CASSLGPGFNQPQHF
.	.	16	TRBJ2-5	TRBV21-1	TGTGCCAGCAGCAAAGACGGACAGGGGATCCGAGAGACCCAGTACTTC	CASSKDGQGIRETQYF
.	TRBD1	15	TRBJ2-7	TRBV9	TGTGCCAGCAGCCCGGCAGGGACAGCAACCTACGAGCAGTACTTC	CASSPAGTATYEQYF
.	TRBD2	16	TRBJ2-1	TRBV29-1	TGCAGTTCCCCTAGCGTTAGCGGGCCCTCCTACAATGAGCAGTTCTTC	CSSPSVSGPSYNEQFF
once	TRBD2	13	TRBJ2-1	TRBV19	TGTGCCAGTACCACTAGCGGCCAGGATGAGCAGTTCTTC	CASTTSGQDEQFF
.	.	14	TRBJ1-3	TRBV18	TGTGCCAGCTCACGCGGACAGTACGGAAACACCATATATTTT	CASSRGQYGNTIYF
.	.	16	TRBJ2-4	TRBV27	TGTGCCAGCAGTTTAGGTCATTCAGGAGCCAAAAACATTCAGTACTTC	CASSLGHSGAKNIQYF
.	TRBD2	15	TRBJ2-5	TRBV7-2	TGTGCCAGCAGCTTAAATAGCGGGCGGCAAGAGACCCAGTACTTC	CASSLNSGRQETQYF
.	TRBD2	16	TRBJ2-3	TRBV6-5	TGTGCCAGCAGTTATTGGTCCGGGAGGCCCACAGATACGCAGTATTTT	CASSYWSGRPTDTQYF
.	.	14	TRBJ1-5	TRBV7-2	TGTGCCAGCAGCTCACAGTATAGCAATCAGCCCCAGCATTTT	CASSSQYSNQPQHF
.	.	13	TRBJ1-2	TRBV7-2	TGTGCCAGCAGCCCTATACGAGGACAGCACTACACCTTC	CASSPIRGQHYTF
.	.	15	TRBJ1-6	TRBV7-3	TGTGCCAGCAGCTTAATGGGGACACCTAATTCACCCCTCCACTTT	CASSLMGTPNSPLHF
.	.	16	TRBJ2-1	TRBV28	TGTGCCAGCAGTCCCGAGACAGCCCTTGGGCCCAATGAGCAGTTCTTC	CASSPETALGPNEQFF
few	.	13	TRBJ1-1	TRBV6-6	TGTGCCAGCAGTTCGTCGGGGTACACTGAAGCTTTCTTT	CASSSSGYTEAFF
.	TRBD1	16	TRBJ1-4	TRBV4-3	TGCGCCAGCAGCCATGACCGGGACAGGAATTATGAAAAACTGTTTTTT	CASSHDRDRNYEKLFF
.	TRBD2	18	TRBJ2-3	TRBV9	TGTGCCAGCAGCGCCGTCCTGGGACTAGCGGGAGACACAGATACGCAGTATTTT	CASSAVLGLAGDTDTQYF
.	.	16	TRBJ1-3	TRBV28	TGTGCCAGCAGCCTTTCCCCCGGGACTCCTGGAAACACCATATATTTT	CASSLSPGTPGNTIYF
.	TRBD1	14	TRBJ1-1	TRBV24-1	TGTGCCACCCGGACAGGGGATCGTCGGACTGAAGCTTTCTTT	CATRTGDRRTEAFF
.	.	13	TRBJ2-7	TRBV29-1	TGCAGCGTTGGAGACAGGCACCGTGGGGAGCAGTACTTC	CSVGDRHRGEQYF
.	.	13	TRBJ2-1	TRBV12-3/TRBV12-4	TGTGCCAGCAGTAGAGGGCCCCTCAATGAGCAGTTCTTC	CASSRGPLNEQFF
.	.	15	TRBJ2-2	TRBV24-1	TGTGCCACCAGTGATTCACAGGGGAACACCGGGGAGCTGTTTTTT	CATSDSQGNTGELFF
.	TRBD1	14	TRBJ1-1	TRBV4-2	TGTGCCAGCAACAAGATACAGGGGAATACTGAAGCTTTCTTT	CASNKIQGNTEAFF
.	.	15	TRBJ1-1	TRBV6-2/TRBV6-3	TGTGCCAGCAGTTACTCGTTTCGGCGGGGAACTGAAGCTTTCTTT	CASSYSFRRGTEAFF
.	.	13	TRBJ1-4	TRBV30	TGTGCCTGGAGTGCAGGGGATCATGAAAAACTGTTTTTT	CAWSAGDHEKLFF
.	TRBD2	14	TRBJ2-3	TRBV7-9	TGTGCCAGCAGCTTGGCGGGGGGGACAGATACGCAGTATTTT	CASSLAGGTDTQYF
.	TRBD1	15	TRBJ1-1	TRBV19	TGTGCCAGTAGTATTAATAGGGGGCTAGTTACTGAAGCTTTCTTT	CASSINRGLVTEAFF
.	.	18	TRBJ2-2	TRBV18	TGTGCCAGCTCACCGAGATTGAGGCAGGGAAAGGACACCGGGGAGCTGTTTTTT	CASSPRLRQGKDTGELFF
.	TRBD1	14	TRBJ1-6	TRBV13	TGTGCCAGCAGCCCCCGGACAGGAGACTCACCCCTCCACTTT	CASSPRTGDSPLHF
.	TRBD2	20	TRBJ2-1	TRBV6-2/TRBV6-3	TGTGCCAGCAGTTACACTCCGATTAAGGGACTAGCGGGGGCCTACAATGAGCAGTTCTTC	CASSYTPIKGLAGAYNEQFF
.	TRBD1	17	TRBJ1-1	TRBV19	TGTGCCAGTACCGAGGACAGGGTTGTCCTCATGAACACTGAAGCTTTCTTT	CASTEDRVVLMNTEAFF
.	.	14	TRBJ1-3	TRBV12-5	TGTGCTAGTGGACGAGACAGCTCTGGAAACACCATATATTTT	CASGRDSSGNTIYF
.	.	15	TRBJ2-2	TRBV19	TGTGCCAGTAGTCACGGACAGCTCTACACCGGGGAGCTGTTTTTT	CASSHGQLYTGELFF
.	.	13	TRBJ2-1	TRBV5-5	TGTGCCAGCAGCTCCGACAGCTACAATGAGCAGTTCTTC	CASSSDSYNEQFF
.	TRBD1	15	TRBJ1-2	TRBV13	TGTGCCAGCAGCTTAGATCAGACAGGGGTCTATGGCTACACCTTC	CASSLDQTGVYGYTF
.	.	12	TRBJ1-5	TRBV27	TGTGCCAGCCTTTCACAGGAACAGCCCCAGCATTTT	CASLSQEQPQHF
.	.	13	TRBJ2-5	TRBV13	TGTGCCAGTGCGAAAGCGATCCAAGAGACCCAGTACTTC	CASAKAIQETQYF
.	TRBD1	17	TRBJ1-2	TRBV28	TGTGCCAGCAGGACAGAAATACTCCGACAGGGGGCCTATGGCTACACCTTC	CASRTEILRQGAYGYTF
.	TRBD1	14	TRBJ2-5	TRBV11-3	TGTGCCAGCAGCCGGACAGGGGGCCAAGAGACCCAGTACTTC	CASSRTGGQETQYF
.	.	13	TRBJ1-1	TRBV7-3	TGTGCCAGCAGCTTAACTGGGAGGACTGAAGCTTTCTTT	CASSLTGRTEAFF
.	.	14	TRBJ1-1	TRBV9	TGTGCCAGCAGCGTAAGGGCAGGGGACACTGAAGCTTTCTTT	CASSVRAGDTEAFF